This T cell receptor beta chain is from a study of Tregs in tolerant kidney transplant recipients. Turning to this clone: What it recognizes is unknown.

Study results and limitations: The most relevant donor-specific Treg TCRbeta repertoire apparently came from expansion with activated donor B cells. Validation in larger populations is needed because few patients were studied.

The method was immunoSEQ multiplex PCR; TCRdb's version includes in-frame clones alone and lacks a portion of them. The data contain roughly 120,000 clones, roughly 92% of them singletons. Unstimulated Tregs (CD4+CD25+CD127-) and CD4+CD25- non-Tregs were sorted from PBMCs. V lost 5 bases and J lost 1, with 14 bases in between. Germline values: CDR1 LNHNV, CDR2 YYDKDF (reference sequence). The CDR3 loop spans 15 amino acids. Sequenced: CD4+ T cells from blood. This sequence joins TRBV15 and TRBJ1-1; D unclear. The sequence derives from a human donor in good health. The CDR3 nucleotides are TGTGCCACCAGCCCGTCCGGGTGGGCGAACACTGAAGCTTTCTTT. It encodes CATSPSGWANTEAFF.